The source of this T cell receptor (beta chain) is a study of early T cells in non-severe SARS-CoV-2 infection. TCRdb reanalysed the 5' RACE reads using MiXCR and keeps one entry per CDR3 protein. The sample includes approximately 46,000 distinct CDR3 sequences, approximately 8.5% of them seen just once. V shed 7 bases and J shed 4 bases, with 11 bases lying between them. CDR1 and CDR2 (germline): SGHAT, FQNNGV. The CDR3 runs to 13 residues. In its sample, this clonotype was seen many times. Sequenced material: whole blood. The origin of this receptor is an adult who was a healthcare worker with PCR-confirmed SARS-CoV-2 infection or an uninfected control (not recorded which). The V gene is TRBV11-2, the J gene TRBJ2-1; tentative D call: TRBD2 (6 bases). The CDR3 DNA reads TGTGCCAGCAAACTAGCCGTTTACAATGAGCAGTTCTTC. This sequence encodes CASKLAVYNEQFF. The whole variable domain, remainder taken from reference TRBV11-2 and TRBJ2-1, is EAGVAQSPRYKIIEKRQSVAFWCNPISGHATLYWYQQILGQGPKLLIQFQNNGVVDDSQLPKDRFSAERLKGVDSTLKIQPAKLEDSAVYLCASKLAVYNEQFFGPGTRLTVL.